The rows below give T cell receptor beta chains drawn from one sample of a study of cytomegalovirus exposure and HLA in healthy donors. Only in-frame clones appear in the TCRdb table, and some are missing; sequencing was by immunoSEQ multiplex PCR. The sample contains 81,000 or so clones, less than 65% of which appear only once. The sequenced sample was PBMCs. The receptor set was obtained from a woman in her twenties or thirties in good health and CMV-seropositive. Both conserved end residues are part of each CDR3. Each record gives: CDR3 DNA, CDR3 protein, D gene, clone size, V gene, J gene. The D gene is left open where the match is weak. The size field is filled for only some rows; it gives once, few, many or a size class.

TGTGCCACCCCCTGGCTGAGGGGGACCGTTCTTGCAACTAATGAAAAACTGTTTTTT,CATPWLRGTVLATNEKLFF,NA,NA,TRBV27,TRBJ1-4
TGTGCCAGCAGCCCGGGACAGGGGAGGACTGAAGCTTTCTTT,CASSPGQGRTEAFF,TRBD1,NA,TRBV5-6,TRBJ1-1
TGTGCCGTGAACATCGGACACCAAGCTTTCTTT,CAVNIGHQAFF,NA,NA,TRBV30,TRBJ1-1
TGTGCCAGCAGTTACCGGACAGGGACGCACGAGCAGTACTTC,CASSYRTGTHEQYF,TRBD1,NA,TRBV6-5,TRBJ2-7
TGTGCCAGTAGTATAGGCCCCCACAGGGGCACTGAAGCTTTCTTT,CASSIGPHRGTEAFF,TRBD1,NA,TRBV19,TRBJ1-1
TGTGCCAGCAGTTTAAGCGGGCAGGGCGGTGAAGCTTTCTTT,CASSLSGQGGEAFF,NA,few,TRBV27,TRBJ1-1
TGTGCCAGCAGGCCGACGGGATATGGCTACACCTTC,CASRPTGYGYTF,NA,NA,TRBV6-5,TRBJ1-2
TGTGCCAGCAGCTGGGGGCGCGGGACAGATACGCAGTATTTT,CASSWGRGTDTQYF,NA,few,TRBV7-9,TRBJ2-3
TGTGCCAGCAGTTACTCGACGGGGGGCAACACCGGGGAGCTGTTTTTT,CASSYSTGGNTGELFF,NA,NA,TRBV6-5,TRBJ2-2
TGTGCCAGCAGCCCCACTTTTACCCCGGTAGAGACCCAGTACTTC,CASSPTFTPVETQYF,NA,NA,TRBV7-9,TRBJ2-5
TGTGCCAGCAGCCCCGGGGAGGTTAACACCGGGGAGCTGTTTTTT,CASSPGEVNTGELFF,NA,NA,TRBV7-9,TRBJ2-2
TGTGCCAGCAGTATTCGGGGGTACGAGCAGTACTTC,CASSIRGYEQYF,NA,NA,TRBV6-1,TRBJ2-7
TGTGCCAGCAGCCAATTGAGCGCAATTTGGGACAGGGGTAACGAGCAGTACTTC,CASSQLSAIWDRGNEQYF,TRBD1,once,TRBV16,TRBJ2-7
TGCGCCAGCAGCCCATCGGCCCAGGACACAAATAGCAATCAGCCCCAGCATTTT,CASSPSAQDTNSNQPQHF,NA,NA,TRBV5-1,TRBJ1-5
TGCAGCGTTGAGGACAGCTACGAGCAGTACTTC,CSVEDSYEQYF,NA,NA,TRBV29-1,TRBJ2-7
TGTGCCAGCGGGGGACAGGCCTCCTACGAGCAGTACTTC,CASGGQASYEQYF,TRBD1,few,TRBV7-9,TRBJ2-7
TGTGCCAGCAGTGACGGCACGGGGAATCAGCCCCAGCATTTT,CASSDGTGNQPQHF,NA,NA,TRBV25-1,TRBJ1-5
TGTGCCAGCAGTGGAGCTTACGAGCAGTACTTC,CASSGAYEQYF,NA,NA,TRBV14,TRBJ2-7
TGTGCCAGCAGTGTGGGCATCGTCTCCTACAATGAGCAGTTCTTC,CASSVGIVSYNEQFF,NA,NA,TRBV6-1,TRBJ2-1
TGTGCCAGCAGCCAGGGGGGCGCCTATTCACCCCTCCACTTT,CASSQGGAYSPLHF,TRBD1,NA,TRBV9,TRBJ1-6
TGTGCCAGTACCCTCGGTCGGGGTCGTCTGAAGGTGTTTTTT,CASTLGRGRLKVFF,NA,NA,TRBV19,TRBJ2-2
TGTGCCTGGGGGGCGGGACAGGGGGTCCCCGGGGAGCTGTTTTTT,CAWGAGQGVPGELFF,TRBD1,NA,TRBV30,TRBJ2-2
TGCGCCAGCAGCCAAGAGTGGTCAGGATTGACGCCCCAAGAGACCCAGTACTTC,CASSQEWSGLTPQETQYF,NA,NA,TRBV4-1,TRBJ2-5
TGTGCCAGTAGTATAAGGAGGGGAGCTAATGAAAAACTGTTTTTT,CASSIRRGANEKLFF,NA,few,TRBV19,TRBJ1-4
TGTGCCACTAGACAGGGGGCATCGACTAATGAAAAACTGTTTTTT,CATRQGASTNEKLFF,TRBD1,NA,TRBV19,TRBJ1-4